This is a list of T cell receptor beta chains from one sample in a study of CD8 T cells in Susac syndrome. Using its own MiXCR run on the immunoSEQ multiplex PCR reads, TCRdb lists one record per CDR3 protein. Altogether 330,000 or so distinct CDR3 sequences are present, approximately 91% being singletons, with the ten largest covering around 0.18%. Sequenced sample: CD8+ T cells from PBMCs. The receptors here all came from a human donor with multiple sclerosis. CDR3s include the opening cysteine and the closing phenylalanine or tryptophan. A D gene is named only where the DNA matches it firmly. Clone size is not always given. Where it is, it says once, few, many or a class for expanded clones.

J | D | length | V | size | DNA | CDR3
TRBJ1-1 | - | 15 | TRBV7-9 | - | TGTGCCAGCAGCTTAGCGGCGGGAGGTATCACTGAAGCTTTCTTT | CASSLAAGGITEAFF
TRBJ2-7 | - | 16 | TRBV28 | - | TGTGCCAGCAGTCTCCCGTTGGGCCGAGTGACTTACGAGCAGTACTTC | CASSLPLGRVTYEQYF
TRBJ2-7 | TRBD2 | 18 | TRBV19 | - | TGTGCCAGTAGTATTGTACTAGCGGGAGATGGCCCCCTTTACGAGCAGTACTTC | CASSIVLAGDGPLYEQYF
TRBJ1-2 | TRBD1 | 15 | TRBV7-8 | - | TGTGCCAGCAGCTCGGTAGCGACAGGGGAGGATGGCTACACCTTC | CASSSVATGEDGYTF
TRBJ1-1 | - | 12 | TRBV12-3/TRBV12-4 | - | TGTGCCAGCAGTGTTTGGCCCACTGAAGCTTTCTTT | CASSVWPTEAFF
TRBJ2-4 | TRBD1 | 14 | TRBV7-6 | - | TGTGCCAGCAGCCCGGGACAGGGGATGGACATTCAGTACTTC | CASSPGQGMDIQYF
TRBJ2-5 | - | 13 | TRBV30 | - | TGTGCCTGGAGTTCGGGACTTCAAGAGACCCAGTACTTC | CAWSSGLQETQYF
TRBJ1-1 | - | 13 | TRBV7-2 | - | TGTGCCAGCAGCCGGGGGCCGGGAATTGAAGCTTTCTTT | CASSRGPGIEAFF
TRBJ1-5 | - | 15 | TRBV4-3 | - | TGCGCCAGCAGCCAAGAAGCAACAAGCAATCAGCCCCAGCATTTT | CASSQEATSNQPQHF
TRBJ1-6 | - | 15 | TRBV27 | - | TGTGCCAGCAGTTTAGTGGGGGTTGGTAATTCACCCCTCCACTTT | CASSLVGVGNSPLHF
TRBJ2-5 | - | 15 | TRBV4-1 | - | TGCGCCAGCAGCCAAGATCGGCAGGGATCAGGGACCCAGTACTTC | CASSQDRQGSGTQYF
TRBJ2-3 | - | 15 | TRBV11-2 | few | TGTGCCAGCAGCTTCGGACAGTCGAGCACAGATACGCAGTATTTT | CASSFGQSSTDTQYF
TRBJ2-7 | TRBD2 | 15 | TRBV5-5 | - | TGTGCCAGCAGCCTACTGACTAGCGGGAGTGAAGGGCAGTACTTC | CASSLLTSGSEGQYF
TRBJ1-3 | TRBD1 | 14 | TRBV5-6 | - | TGTGCCAGCAGCCTGGCGACAGGGATTAACACCATATATTTT | CASSLATGINTIYF
TRBJ1-5 | TRBD1 | 14 | TRBV12-3/TRBV12-4 | - | TGTGCCAGCAGTGCGAGACAGGGGGAACAGCCCCAGCATTTT | CASSARQGEQPQHF
TRBJ2-1 | TRBD1 | 16 | TRBV9 | - | TGTGCCAGCAGCGGAACCGGGACAGAGACCTACAATGAGCAGTTCTTC | CASSGTGTETYNEQFF
TRBJ2-7 | TRBD1 | 13 | TRBV6-2/TRBV6-3 | - | TGTGCCAGCAGCTGGGGACAGGCCTACGAGCAGTACTTC | CASSWGQAYEQYF
TRBJ2-1 | - | 15 | TRBV9 | - | TGTGCCAGCAGCGTAGAAGGGACCCCCGGTAATGAGCAGTTCTTC | CASSVEGTPGNEQFF
TRBJ2-1 | - | 14 | TRBV12-3/TRBV12-4 | - | TGTGCCAGCAGTTCCCCGGATAAGTTTTCCGAGCAGTTCTTC | CASSSPDKFSEQFF
TRBJ2-3 | TRBD2 | 17 | TRBV4-1 | few | TGCGCCAGCAGCCAAGGGACTAGCGGGATAAGCACAGATACGCAGTATTTT | CASSQGTSGISTDTQYF
TRBJ2-7 | TRBD1 | 18 | TRBV6-5 | - | TGTGCCAGCAGTTACTCGAAGTCACGGACAGGGGTAACCTACGAGCAGTACTTC | CASSYSKSRTGVTYEQYF
TRBJ1-1 | - | 14 | TRBV20-1 | - | TGCAGTGCTAGAGAACCGGGGGTGAACACTGAAGCTTTCTTT | CSAREPGVNTEAFF
TRBJ1-1 | - | 13 | TRBV20-1 | - | TGCAGTGCTAGTATCAGGGAGGGCACTGAAGCTTTCTTT | CSASIREGTEAFF
TRBJ1-5 | - | 16 | TRBV7-8 | - | TGTGCCAGCAGCCTTCCTGGCAATTTACGGGATCAGCCCCAGCATTTT | CASSLPGNLRDQPQHF
TRBJ2-1 | - | 17 | TRBV19 | - | TGTGCCAGTACCCCCCTTCTGACGGGACTTTCCTACAATGAGCAGTTCTTC | CASTPLLTGLSYNEQFF
TRBJ1-2 | TRBD1 | 12 | TRBV29-1 | - | TGCAGCGTTGTGGGACAGCCGCTTGGCTACACCTTC | CSVVGQPLGYTF
TRBJ1-1 | - | 14 | TRBV18 | - | TGTGCCAGCTCACCTCGAGGGGACGGGGTTTTGGCTTTCTTT | CASSPRGDGVLAFF
TRBJ1-1 | TRBD1 | 15 | TRBV3-1 | - | TGTGCCAGCAGCCAAGAGGGACAGGCCGGAGGTGAAGCTTTCTTT | CASSQEGQAGGEAFF
TRBJ1-3 | - | 15 | TRBV4-2 | few | TGTGCCAGCAGCCAGGGTAGGGGGTCTGGAAACACCATATATTTT | CASSQGRGSGNTIYF
TRBJ2-1 | - | 14 | TRBV4-3 | - | TGCGCCAGCAGCCAAGAAGGGAGCCTCAATGAGCAGTTCTTC | CASSQEGSLNEQFF
TRBJ2-5 | - | 15 | TRBV7-9 | - | TGTGCCAGCAGCTTAGAAGCCGGGTCGGAAGAGACCCAGTACTTC | CASSLEAGSEETQYF
TRBJ2-2 | - | 13 | TRBV2 | - | TGTGCCAGCAGGGGGCCAAACACCGGGGAGCTGTTTTTT | CASRGPNTGELFF
TRBJ2-7 | - | 15 | TRBV4-2 | - | TGTGCCAGCAGCCCAGACGTCGGGGCCATAGGAGAGCAGTACTTC | CASSPDVGAIGEQYF
TRBJ2-3 | - | 18 | TRBV7-9 | - | TGTGCCAGCAGCTTCCCACCCCCGGAGCCTCCCTTCACAGATACGCAGTATTTT | CASSFPPPEPPFTDTQYF
TRBJ2-3 | TRBD2 | 15 | TRBV29-1 | - | TGCAGCGTCGTACTAGCGGGAGCGCGTATAGATACGCAGTATTTT | CSVVLAGARIDTQYF
TRBJ2-7 | TRBD1 | 15 | TRBV7-3 | - | TGTGCCAGCAGCGCGAACAGGGGCCCCTCCTACGAGCAGTACTTC | CASSANRGPSYEQYF
TRBJ1-6 | - | 16 | TRBV25-1 | - | TGTGCCAGCAGTGGAGAGGCGGATCCTTATAATTCACCCCTCCACTTT | CASSGEADPYNSPLHF
TRBJ2-2 | - | 12 | TRBV13 | - | TGTGCCAGCAATACGTGGTCCGGGGAGCTGTTTTTT | CASNTWSGELFF
TRBJ2-7 | TRBD1 | 14 | TRBV27 | - | TGTGCCAGCAGGAGTGGGGGACAGGTCTACGAGCAGTACTTC | CASRSGGQVYEQYF
TRBJ2-3 | TRBD1 | 16 | TRBV15 | - | TGTGCCACCAGCAAGACCCGGGACAGAATCACAGATACGCAGTATTTT | CATSKTRDRITDTQYF
TRBJ2-5 | - | 13 | TRBV9 | - | TGTGCCAGCAGCGTGACTAGTGTTGAGACCCAGTACTTC | CASSVTSVETQYF
TRBJ2-5 | - | 14 | TRBV7-9 | - | TGTGCCAGCAGACAGGATTTAGCGCCAGAGACCCAGTACTTC | CASRQDLAPETQYF
TRBJ2-7 | - | 13 | TRBV20-1 | once | TGCAGTGCTGAGGGGGGCTACTCCTACGAGCAGTACTTC | CSAEGGYSYEQYF
TRBJ2-1 | - | 18 | TRBV12-5 | - | TGTGCTAGTGGTTTGTCCCTCGGCAGGGAAGTTCCAAACAATGAGCAGTTCTTC | CASGLSLGREVPNNEQFF
TRBJ2-2 | TRBD1 | 16 | TRBV12-3/TRBV12-4 | - | TGTGCCAGCACCGTAATCGACAGGGCGTGGACCGGGGAGCTGTTTTTT | CASTVIDRAWTGELFF
TRBJ1-1 | - | 14 | TRBV6-6 | few | TGTGCCAGCAGTTACTCCGGGACGAACACTGAAGCTTTCTTT | CASSYSGTNTEAFF
TRBJ2-3 | - | 13 | TRBV7-8 | - | TGTGCCAGCAGCTTAGCCTTGAGCGACCGACTGTATTTT | CASSLALSDRLYF
TRBJ2-7 | - | 10 | TRBV20-1 | - | TGCAGTGGAGGGGCAGTCGAGCAGTACTTC | CSGGAVEQYF
TRBJ2-1 | TRBD2 | 15 | TRBV27 | - | TGTGCCAGCAGTATAGGGACTAGCGGGAATAATGAGCAGTTCTTC | CASSIGTSGNNEQFF
TRBJ2-1 | TRBD1 | 18 | TRBV5-1 | - | TGCGCCAGCTCTTCGTCCCCGGGACAGTTCTTCTCCTACAATGAGCAGTTCTTC | CASSSSPGQFFSYNEQFF
TRBJ2-3 | TRBD2 | 19 | TRBV10-3 | - | TGTGCCATCAGTTTCCATTGGCGGGGGGTCAATGCTAGCACAGATACGCAGTATTTT | CAISFHWRGVNASTDTQYF
TRBJ1-1 | TRBD1 | 15 | TRBV6-5 | few | TGTGCCAGCAGTCCCGGGACAGGGTTGAACACTGAAGCTTTCTTT | CASSPGTGLNTEAFF
TRBJ1-4 | - | 15 | TRBV9 | - | TGTGCCAGCAGCGTGGGGTTTGCAACTAATGAAAAACTGTTTTTT | CASSVGFATNEKLFF
TRBJ2-3 | TRBD2 | 16 | TRBV7-8 | - | TGTGCCAGCAGAACCCTAGCGGGAGGGAGCACAGATACGCAGTATTTT | CASRTLAGGSTDTQYF
TRBJ1-1 | TRBD1 | 15 | TRBV6-6 | - | TGTGCCAGCAGAGCAAGGACAGGGGTGAACACTGAAGCTTTCTTT | CASRARTGVNTEAFF
TRBJ2-7 | - | 13 | TRBV6-2/TRBV6-3 | - | TGTGCCAGCAGTTACGGGACAACCTACGAGCAGTACTTC | CASSYGTTYEQYF
TRBJ2-1 | - | 13 | TRBV12-3/TRBV12-4 | - | TGTGCCAGCACCTCTGGAGGGTACAATGAGCAGTTCTTC | CASTSGGYNEQFF